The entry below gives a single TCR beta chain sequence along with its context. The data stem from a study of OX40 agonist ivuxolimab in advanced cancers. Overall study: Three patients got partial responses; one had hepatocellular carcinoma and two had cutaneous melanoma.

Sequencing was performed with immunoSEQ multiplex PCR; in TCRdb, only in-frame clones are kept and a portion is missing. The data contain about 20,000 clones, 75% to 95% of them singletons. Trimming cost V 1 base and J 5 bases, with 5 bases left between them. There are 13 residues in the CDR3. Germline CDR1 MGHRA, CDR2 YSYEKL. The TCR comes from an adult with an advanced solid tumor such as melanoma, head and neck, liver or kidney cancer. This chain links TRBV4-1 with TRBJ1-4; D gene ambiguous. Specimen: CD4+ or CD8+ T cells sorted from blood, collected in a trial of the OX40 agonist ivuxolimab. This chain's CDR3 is CASSQGQNEKLFF. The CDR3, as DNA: TGCGCCAGCAGCCAAGGGCAGAATGAAAAACTGTTTTTT.